These T cell receptor beta chains were read from a single sample in a study of CD8 T cells in ankylosing spondylitis. One entry per CDR3 protein results from TCRdb running MiXCR on the 5' RACE reads. The sample has about 340,000 distinct CDR3 sequences; under 8.5% are singletons. The sequenced sample consisted of blood, either unsorted or a sorted T cell fraction (not recorded which). The source is a male donor with ankylosing spondylitis. Both conserved end residues are part of each CDR3. The D gene is left open where the match is weak. Rows may omit the clone size; those that give it use once, few, many or a size class.

D gene: -; J gene: TRBJ2-7; V gene: TRBV7-2; clone size: many; CDR3 protein: CASSLYTGAPYEQYF; CDR3 DNA: TGTGCCAGCAGCTTATATACGGGGGCTCCCTACGAGCAGTACTTC
D gene: TRBD2; J gene: TRBJ2-1; V gene: TRBV6-4; clone size: many; CDR3 protein: CASSEHRSSGNNEQFF; CDR3 DNA: TGTGCCAGCAGTGAGCACAGGTCTAGCGGGAACAATGAGCAGTTCTTC
D gene: -; J gene: TRBJ1-5; V gene: TRBV7-9; clone size: -; CDR3 protein: CASSLSEGQEAQHF; CDR3 DNA: TGTGCCAGCAGCTTATCGGAAGGGCAGGAGGCCCAGCATTTT
D gene: -; J gene: TRBJ2-7; V gene: TRBV20-1; clone size: few; CDR3 protein: CSARAIMGGSEQYF; CDR3 DNA: TGCAGTGCTAGAGCTATTATGGGTGGTTCCGAGCAGTACTTC
D gene: TRBD1; J gene: TRBJ2-7; V gene: TRBV12-3/TRBV12-4; clone size: few; CDR3 protein: CASTRQGALYEQYF; CDR3 DNA: TGTGCCAGCACTAGGCAGGGGGCTTTATACGAGCAGTACTTC
D gene: -; J gene: TRBJ2-7; V gene: TRBV12-3/TRBV12-4; clone size: many; CDR3 protein: CASSLTGAPYEQYF; CDR3 DNA: TGTGCCAGCAGTTTAACGGGAGCTCCTTACGAGCAGTACTTC
D gene: TRBD2; J gene: TRBJ2-7; V gene: TRBV4-1; clone size: -; CDR3 protein: CASSQGRAGLAGNYEQYF; CDR3 DNA: TGCGCCAGCAGCCAAGGACGCGCGGGACTAGCGGGAAACTACGAGCAGTACTTC
D gene: TRBD1; J gene: TRBJ1-5; V gene: TRBV7-2; clone size: few; CDR3 protein: CASSLGDRVVQPQHF; CDR3 DNA: TGTGCCAGCAGCTTGGGGGACAGGGTAGTTCAGCCCCAGCATTTT
D gene: -; J gene: TRBJ2-1; V gene: TRBV27; clone size: few; CDR3 protein: CASRRDLSYNEQFF; CDR3 DNA: TGTGCCAGCAGGAGGGATCTCTCCTACAATGAGCAGTTCTTC
D gene: TRBD1; J gene: TRBJ2-3; V gene: TRBV20-1; clone size: few; CDR3 protein: CSANYRGNTDTQYF; CDR3 DNA: TGCAGTGCTAATTACAGGGGAAACACAGATACGCAGTATTTT
D gene: -; J gene: TRBJ2-1; V gene: TRBV10-2; clone size: many; CDR3 protein: CASSGKGGDKQFF; CDR3 DNA: TGCGCCAGCAGTGGGAAGGGCGGGGACAAGCAGTTCTTC
D gene: TRBD1; J gene: TRBJ2-1; V gene: TRBV19; clone size: few; CDR3 protein: CASSIERGPGVF; CDR3 DNA: TGTGCCAGTAGTATAGAGAGGGGGCCAGGGGTCTTC
D gene: TRBD2; J gene: TRBJ2-3; V gene: TRBV4-2; clone size: -; CDR3 protein: CASSQTTSGTTRDTQYF; CDR3 DNA: TGTGCCAGCAGCCAAACGACTAGCGGGACCACTAGAGATACGCAGTATTTT